The T cell receptor (beta chain) described here comes from a study of neurological immune-mediated disorders (dated by TCRdb to about 2019). Looking at the study overall: Using UMI-based sequencing, the study compared peripheral blood TCR-beta repertoires from patients with HTLV-I-associated myelopathy (HAM/TSP), patients with multiple sclerosis, and healthy controls. Alongside PBMC samples, the set of fewer than 110 TCR-beta libraries contained longitudinal samples, technical triplicates, and paired CD4+ and CD8+ T-cell subsets that had been sorted. Of the 60 to 70 subjects in the cohort, some 15 were HAM/TSP patients, around 35 were multiple sclerosis patients, and about 20 were healthy controls. Findings and caveats that apply to the study as a whole: Expanded clones from different subjects shared no identical CDR3 amino acid sequences, which suggests that TCR-beta repertoires were private in all groups. TCR clonal expansion was highest in HAM/TSP patients and lowest in MS patients, with MS patients falling below even healthy controls.

The trim is 0 bases for V and 3 bases for J, with a gap of 12 bases between the germline ends. The CDR1 and CDR2 encoded by the germline V gene are SGHRS and YFSETQ. The CDR3 sequence holds 15 residues, the cysteine and phenylalanine included. The sequence is cut down to CDR3 DNA, 45 bases in frame from base 1. cDNA was synthesized by template-switch 5'RACE using a primer carrying a 10-nucleotide random unique molecular identifier by which each TCR transcript was tagged. Each sequencing run produced over 170 million TCR-beta sequences covering 15-18 subjects. Total RNA was extracted with the RNeasy kit. Using the KAPA Real-time Library Amplification kit, TCR-beta VDJ regions were amplified with primers for the TCR constant region and the 5'RACE anchor. A first PCR added sample indexes and Illumina adaptors, after which a second PCR increased the library yield. After Ampure bead purification, the TCR product of roughly 650 bp was size-selected on a 2% E-gel SizeSelection system. Before pooling, library quality was assessed on a Bioanalyzer, concentration was determined with Qubit, and library quantification was performed with the Kapa Library Quantification kit. An Illumina HiSeq 2500 sequenced the libraries paired-end 2 x 150 bp. To increase sequence diversity, roughly 24-30% phiX was spiked into each library pool. The paper's processing steps were these. The UMI-based MiGEC pipeline processed quality-filtered reads and removed over 85% of raw TCR sequences during error correction. IMGT germline references were used for aligning VDJ genes, and each clonotype was defined as a unique CDR3 amino acid sequence together with its V-J genes. Clonal expansion, Shannon diversity, and CDR3 relatedness (CalcPairwiseDistances, ClusterSamples) were evaluated with VDJtools, and phylogenetic trees were built with CLCbio workbench. Clones with at least 8 unique UMIs were defined as expanded, with this threshold being based on coefficient-of-variation modelling across technical triplicates. TCRdb cleaned the public reads at Q25 with fastp, built clones with MiXCR and kept in-frame beta chains. Entries are consolidated by CDR3 protein sequence, retaining the most common genes and DNA. The V and J calls were not made by the authors but by TCRdb's processing. The sample records roughly 32,000 distinct CDR3 sequences, about 15% of which are singletons. 25% to 30% of the sample rests with the top ten.

The healthy controls were volunteers from a blood bank in Maryland, USA. Libraries from unsorted PBMCs were made from 2 million PBMCs kept in RNAlater at -80 degrees C until RNA extraction. Peripheral blood underwent Ficoll-Hypaque density gradient centrifugation to isolate PBMCs, which were then cryopreserved in liquid nitrogen. This clonotype was picked up many times. No antigen is known for it. It has no much larger one-base neighbor in the sample; base qualities were not kept. This sequence originates from a man between 65 and 79 years old in good health. The chain links TRBV5-1 with TRBJ1-2, with TRBD1 perhaps the D gene, on 5 matching bases. What was sequenced was PBMCs. In nucleotides, the sequence is TGCGCCAGCAGCTTGGTGGGGGGAGAGGACTATGGCTACACCTTC. Its protein reads: CASSLVGGEDYGYTF.